This T cell receptor beta chain was retrieved from a study of blood T cell repertoires in COVID-19 (dated by TCRdb to the early 2020s). Background on the whole study: Samples covering the acute and convalescent phases of COVID-19 were provided by collaborators in the United States, Italy and Spain. Deeply sampled blood TCRbeta repertoires from subjects exposed to, actively infected with, or recovered from COVID-19 were included in the dataset. The samples were drawn from two sources: the first 160 participants of the ongoing ImmuneRACE study, and 1,000 to 1,500 subjects contributed by 6 global collaborators. Nearly every sample came with metadata listing a de-identified subject ID, COVID-19 status, age in years and sex. The repertoires were made available in a free public database intended to serve as a resource for research on the immune response to SARS-CoV-2. Where available, HLA class I and class II types were obtained from metadata supplied by the sample provider rather than from assay-based typing. The prospective study material was composed of cDNA or gDNA derived from T cells, B-cell-depleted T cells, or PBMCs. Broad study findings and their caveats: How much clinical and demographic metadata was included differed by source and by participant, and the metadata was provided uncurated.

The immunoSEQ Assay, a bias-controlled multiplex PCR, was used to amplify TCRbeta CDR3 regions from genomic DNA. As for how the authors treated the data: Nucleated cell counts per sample were estimated from amplification of reference gene primers within the assay. To quantify the absolute abundance of each unique TCRbeta CDR3 rearrangement, sequence reads were collapsed and filtered. For each sample, productive Simpson clonality was calculated as the square root of Simpson's diversity index across productive rearrangements. The table comes from immuneACCESS by way of TCRdb, which keeps in-frame sequences with V and J called. Part of the clones is missing from these tables; in studies checked, under half for an unresolved V gene and the rest for unknown reasons. That table supplies the V and J calls and clone size; D and trimming were determined from the DNA. Counted in this sample were around 200,000 clones; about 83% of them appeared once. The top ten constitute approximately 6.2% of the sample.

This clone was recorded only once. The antigen this receptor binds is unknown. Qualities for individual bases were not recorded, and no much larger clone is one base off. A second Seattle source provided samples from volunteer blood donors who had recovered from COVID-19. The collaborating institutions used their own protocols to collect whole blood in K2EDTA tubes. Collaborator samples were shipped for TCRbeta analysis as frozen whole blood, isolated PBMCs, or DNA extracted from either sample type. From V the trimming removes 5 bases and from J it removes 5 bases, while the gene matches leave 11 bases of the junction unaccounted for. Taken from cysteine to phenylalanine, the CDR3 has 17 residues. Only CDR3 DNA is held: 51 bases, read in frame from base 1. The germline V gene encodes CDR1 LGHDT and CDR2 YNNKEL (reference sequence).

The receptor was derived from a man in his 60s who had recovered from COVID-19. The V gene is TRBV3-1 (or the pseudogene TRBV3-2) and the J gene is TRBJ2-2, and 10 junctional nucleotides match TRBD2. The sample consisted of peripheral blood. The nucleotides are TGTGCCAGCAGCATACTAGCGGGAATACAGAGGACCGGGGAGCTGTTTTTT. It encodes CASSILAGIQRTGELFF.